These T cell receptor beta chains were read from a single sample in a study. TCRdb reprocessed the multiplex PCR reads via MiXCR and lists one record per CDR3 protein. This sample yields 950 or so distinct CDR3 sequences, of which around 5.9% are seen a single time; roughly 32% belongs to the top ten. The sample comprised tumor-infiltrating naive CD4+ T cells sorted from the breast tumor. The origin of the receptors is a female donor with breast cancer. CDR3s include the opening cysteine and the closing phenylalanine or tryptophan. Fields, in order: J gene, V gene, clone size, D gene, CDR3 protein, CDR3 DNA. The D gene is left open where the match is weak. A clone size is listed for some rows: how often the clone was seen (once, few, many), or a class if it is expanded.

>TRBJ1-2|TRBV12-3/TRBV12-4|many|NA
CASSLKRYGYTF
TGTGCCAGCAGTTTGAAACGGTATGGCTACACCTTC
>TRBJ1-2|TRBV12-3/TRBV12-4|NA|NA
CASSLGSGLGGYTF
TGTGCCAGCAGTTTGGGCAGCGGCTTAGGAGGCTACACCTTC
>TRBJ1-2|TRBV12-3/TRBV12-4|many|TRBD1
CASSRTGDNYGYTF
TGTGCCAGCAGTCGGACAGGTGATAACTATGGCTACACCTTC
>TRBJ1-2|TRBV12-3/TRBV12-4|medium-sized|NA
CASSLGAEQGYTF
TGTGCCAGCAGTTTAGGGGCAGAGCAGGGCTACACCTTC
>TRBJ1-2|TRBV12-3/TRBV12-4|medium-sized|TRBD1
CASSNTGDPGYTF
TGTGCCAGCAGTAACACAGGGGACCCTGGCTACACCTTC
>TRBJ1-2|TRBV12-3/TRBV12-4|many|TRBD1
CASSPSTGLIYGYTF
TGTGCCAGCAGTCCCTCGACAGGGTTGATCTATGGCTACACCTTC
>TRBJ1-2|TRBV12-3/TRBV12-4|once|NA
CASSQNTSYGYTF
TGTGCCAGCAGCCAGAACACGAGCTATGGCTACACCTTC
>TRBJ1-2|TRBV12-3/TRBV12-4|large|TRBD1
CASSEIRDRVSGYTF
TGTGCCAGCAGTGAGATCCGGGACAGGGTTTCTGGCTACACCTTC
>TRBJ1-2|TRBV12-3/TRBV12-4|medium-sized|NA
CASSLNTGTNYGYTF
TGTGCCAGCAGTTTAAATACTGGGACAAACTATGGCTACACCTTC
>TRBJ1-2|TRBV12-3/TRBV12-4|medium-sized|NA
CASSLGTRLNYGYTF
TGTGCCAGCAGTTTAGGAACAAGGCTTAACTATGGCTACACCTTC
>TRBJ1-2|TRBV12-3/TRBV12-4|large|NA
CASRQDGYGYTF
TGTGCCAGCCGACAAGACGGTTATGGCTACACCTTC
>TRBJ1-2|TRBV12-3/TRBV12-4|few|NA
CASSSRTRYGYTF
TGTGCCAGCAGTTCCAGGACGAGATATGGCTACACCTTC
>TRBJ1-2|TRBV12-3/TRBV12-4|medium-sized|TRBD1
CASRLRGPGTGEGYTF
TGTGCCAGCAGACTCCGAGGACCCGGGACAGGGGAAGGCTACACCTTC
>TRBJ1-2|TRBV12-3/TRBV12-4|medium-sized|NA
CASSFIKGPTGYGYTF
TGTGCCAGCAGTTTTATAAAGGGCCCAACTGGCTATGGCTACACCTTC
>TRBJ1-2|TRBV12-3/TRBV12-4|medium-sized|NA
CASTDTGDGYTF
TGTGCCAGCACCGATACCGGGGATGGCTACACCTTC
>TRBJ1-2|TRBV12-3/TRBV12-4|medium-sized|NA
CASRPDLGYGYTF
TGTGCCAGCAGGCCGGACTTGGGCTATGGCTACACCTTC
>TRBJ1-2|TRBV12-3/TRBV12-4|hyperexpanded|TRBD1
CASSPLGQGQGYTF
TGTGCCAGCAGTCCCTTGGGACAGGGCCAGGGCTACACCTTC
>TRBJ1-2|TRBV12-3/TRBV12-4|large|NA
CASRAGNLYGYTF
TGTGCCAGCAGGGCGGGGAACCTCTATGGCTACACCTTC
>TRBJ1-2|TRBV12-3/TRBV12-4|many|NA
CASSLQGVSGYTF
TGTGCCAGCAGTCTACAGGGAGTGTCTGGCTACACCTTC
>TRBJ1-2|TRBV12-3/TRBV12-4|medium-sized|NA
CASSHARSGYTF
TGTGCCAGCAGTCATGCGCGCAGTGGCTACACCTTC
>TRBJ1-2|TRBV12-3/TRBV12-4|medium-sized|NA
CASSPGRTDYGYTF
TGTGCCAGCAGTCCAGGGCGGACCGACTATGGCTACACCTTC
>TRBJ1-2|TRBV12-3/TRBV12-4|many|NA
CASSLSGRGRNSYGYTF
TGTGCCAGCAGCCTCTCCGGCAGGGGTCGCAACAGCTATGGCTACACCTTC
>TRBJ1-2|TRBV12-3/TRBV12-4|medium-sized|TRBD1
CASSSQGSSYGYTF
TGTGCCAGCAGTTCACAGGGGAGTTCCTATGGCTACACCTTC